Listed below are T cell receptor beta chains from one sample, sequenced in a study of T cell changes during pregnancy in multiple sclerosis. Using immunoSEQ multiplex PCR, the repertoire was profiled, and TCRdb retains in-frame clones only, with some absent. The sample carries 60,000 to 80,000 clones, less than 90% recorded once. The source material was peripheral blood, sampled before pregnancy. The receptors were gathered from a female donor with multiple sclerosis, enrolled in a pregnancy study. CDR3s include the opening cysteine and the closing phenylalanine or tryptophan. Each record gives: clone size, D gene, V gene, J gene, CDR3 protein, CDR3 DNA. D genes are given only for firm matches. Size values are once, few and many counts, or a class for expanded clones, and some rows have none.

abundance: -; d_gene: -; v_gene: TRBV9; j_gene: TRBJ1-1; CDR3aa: CASSPGLNTEAFF; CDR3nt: TGTGCCAGCAGCCCCGGGTTGAACACTGAAGCTTTCTTT
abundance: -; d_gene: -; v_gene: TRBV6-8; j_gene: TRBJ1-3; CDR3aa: CASKKAGGDSGNTIYF; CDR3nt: TGTGCCAGCAAAAAGGCCGGGGGGGACTCTGGAAACACCATATATTTT
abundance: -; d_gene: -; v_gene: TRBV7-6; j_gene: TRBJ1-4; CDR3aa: CASSLTGGGGEKLFF; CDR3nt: TGTGCCAGCAGCTTAACCGGCGGAGGCGGGGAAAAACTGTTTTTT
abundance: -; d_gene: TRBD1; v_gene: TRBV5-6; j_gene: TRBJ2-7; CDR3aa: CASSWGTGEQYF; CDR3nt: TGTGCCAGCAGCTGGGGGACAGGGGAGCAGTACTTC
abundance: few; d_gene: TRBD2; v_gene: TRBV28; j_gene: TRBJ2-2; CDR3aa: CASSLWILAGGPGELFF; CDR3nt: TGTGCCAGCAGTTTATGGATCCTAGCGGGGGGGCCCGGGGAGCTGTTTTTT
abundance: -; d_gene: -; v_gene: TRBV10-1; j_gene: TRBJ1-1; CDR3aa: CASSYGIGMNTEAFF; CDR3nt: TGCGCCAGCAGTTATGGGATCGGGATGAACACTGAAGCTTTCTTT
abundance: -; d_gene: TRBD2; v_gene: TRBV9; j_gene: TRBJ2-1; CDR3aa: CASSGAGTSLFGEQFF; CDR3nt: TGTGCCAGCAGCGGGGCCGGGACTAGTCTCTTCGGTGAGCAGTTCTTC
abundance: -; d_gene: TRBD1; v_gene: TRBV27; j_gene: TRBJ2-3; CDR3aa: CASSRRGTGGRDTQYF; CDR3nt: TGTGCCAGCAGTCGCCGCGGGACAGGGGGAAGAGATACGCAGTATTTT
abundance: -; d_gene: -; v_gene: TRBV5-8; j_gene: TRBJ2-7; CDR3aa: CASSLTGDEQYF; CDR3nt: TGTGCCAGCAGCTTGACAGGTGACGAGCAGTACTTC
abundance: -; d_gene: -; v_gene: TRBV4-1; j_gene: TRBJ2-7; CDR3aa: CASSQGTAVHEQYF; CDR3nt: TGCGCCAGCAGCCAAGGGACAGCTGTCCACGAGCAGTACTTC
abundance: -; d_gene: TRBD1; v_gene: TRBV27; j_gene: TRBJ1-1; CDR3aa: CASTTRGRGTEAFF; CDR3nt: TGTGCCAGCACAACCAGGGGGCGGGGGACTGAAGCTTTCTTT
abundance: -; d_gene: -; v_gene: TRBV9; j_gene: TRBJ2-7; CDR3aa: CASSSRQSYEQYF; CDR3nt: TGTGCCAGCAGCTCCCGCCAGTCCTACGAGCAGTACTTC
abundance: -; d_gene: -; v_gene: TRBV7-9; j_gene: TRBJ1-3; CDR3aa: CASSPMGQLGNTIYF; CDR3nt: TGTGCCAGCAGCCCGATGGGCCAGCTTGGAAACACCATATATTTT
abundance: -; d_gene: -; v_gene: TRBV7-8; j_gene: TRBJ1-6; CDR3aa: CASSPGGFGLNSPLHF; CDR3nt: TGTGCCAGCAGCCCGGGGGGGTTCGGTTTGAATTCACCCCTCCACTTT
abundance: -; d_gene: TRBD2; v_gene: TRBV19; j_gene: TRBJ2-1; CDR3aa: CASSPRPGLARQYNEQFF; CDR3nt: TGTGCCAGTAGCCCGAGACCGGGACTAGCGCGACAGTACAATGAGCAGTTCTTC
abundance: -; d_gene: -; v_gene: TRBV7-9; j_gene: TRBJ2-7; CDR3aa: CASSLIGGGHEQYF; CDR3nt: TGTGCCAGCAGCTTAATCGGAGGGGGCCACGAGCAGTACTTC
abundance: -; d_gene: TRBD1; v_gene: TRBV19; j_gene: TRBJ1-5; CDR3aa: CASSRTQGFQLGNQPQHF; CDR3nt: TGTGCCAGTAGTAGAACACAGGGGTTCCAGTTGGGCAATCAGCCCCAGCATTTT
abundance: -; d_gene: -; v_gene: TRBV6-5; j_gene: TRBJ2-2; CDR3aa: CASSYSTPGRTGELFF; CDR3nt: TGTGCCAGCAGTTACTCGACTCCGGGAAGAACCGGGGAGCTGTTTTTT
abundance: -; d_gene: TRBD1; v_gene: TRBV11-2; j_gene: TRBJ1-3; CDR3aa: CASSDIRGSSGNTIYF; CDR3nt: TGTGCCAGCAGCGACATCAGGGGGAGCTCTGGAAACACCATATATTTT
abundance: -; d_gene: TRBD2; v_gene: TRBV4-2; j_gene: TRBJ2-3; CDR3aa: CASSKDSGGGSDTQYF; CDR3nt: TGTGCCAGCAGCAAAGATAGCGGGGGGGGGTCGGATACGCAGTATTTT
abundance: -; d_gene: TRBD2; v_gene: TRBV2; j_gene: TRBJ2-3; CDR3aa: CASRDLAGVSTDTQYF; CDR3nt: TGTGCCAGCAGGGATCTAGCGGGAGTCAGCACAGATACGCAGTATTTT
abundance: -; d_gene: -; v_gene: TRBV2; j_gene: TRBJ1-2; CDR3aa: CASSARTVTSYGYTF; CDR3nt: TGTGCCAGCAGTGCTAGGACAGTCACAAGCTATGGCTACACCTTC
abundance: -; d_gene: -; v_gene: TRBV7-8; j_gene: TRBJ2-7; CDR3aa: CASSLARLGTKYEQYF; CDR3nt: TGTGCCAGCAGCTTAGCGCGCCTAGGAACTAAATACGAGCAGTACTTC
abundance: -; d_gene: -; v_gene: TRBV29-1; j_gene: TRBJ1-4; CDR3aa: CSVEDGRGDNEKLFF; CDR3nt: TGCAGCGTTGAAGATGGGAGGGGGGATAATGAAAAACTGTTTTTT
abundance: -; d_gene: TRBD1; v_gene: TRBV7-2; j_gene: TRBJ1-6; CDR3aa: CASRPGTVNSPLHF; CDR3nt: TGTGCCAGCAGACCCGGGACAGTTAATTCACCCCTCCACTTT
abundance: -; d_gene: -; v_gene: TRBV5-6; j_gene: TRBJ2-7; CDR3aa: CASSWPGISYEQYF; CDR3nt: TGTGCCAGCAGCTGGCCGGGAATCTCCTACGAGCAGTACTTC
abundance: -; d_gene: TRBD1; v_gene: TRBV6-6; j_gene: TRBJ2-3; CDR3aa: CASSSRDRGPDTQYF; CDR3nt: TGTGCCAGCAGTTCCCGGGACAGGGGTCCAGATACGCAGTATTTT
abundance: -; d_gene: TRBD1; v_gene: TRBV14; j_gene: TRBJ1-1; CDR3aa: CASRRQGENTEAFF; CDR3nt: TGTGCCAGCAGGCGACAGGGAGAGAACACTGAAGCTTTCTTT
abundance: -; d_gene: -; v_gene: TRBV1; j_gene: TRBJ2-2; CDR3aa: CTSSQDCHRRTGELFF; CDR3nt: TGCACCAGCAGCCAAGACTGTCACAGGAGAACCGGGGAGCTGTTTTTT
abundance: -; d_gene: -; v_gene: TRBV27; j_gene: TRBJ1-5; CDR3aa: CASSPRTADQPQHF; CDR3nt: TGTGCCAGCAGCCCTCGGACTGCGGATCAGCCCCAGCATTTT
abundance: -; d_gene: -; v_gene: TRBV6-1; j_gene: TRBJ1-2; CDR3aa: CASSEPPYYGYTF; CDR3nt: TGTGCCAGCAGTGAACCCCCCTACTATGGCTACACCTTC
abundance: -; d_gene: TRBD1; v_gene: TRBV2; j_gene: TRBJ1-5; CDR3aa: CASSRDRGNQPQHF; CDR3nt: TGTGCCAGCAGTAGGGACAGGGGGAATCAGCCCCAGCATTTT
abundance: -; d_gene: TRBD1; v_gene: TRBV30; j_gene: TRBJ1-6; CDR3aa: CAWLQGGPLHF; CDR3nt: TGTGCCTGGCTACAGGGGGGGCCCCTCCACTTT